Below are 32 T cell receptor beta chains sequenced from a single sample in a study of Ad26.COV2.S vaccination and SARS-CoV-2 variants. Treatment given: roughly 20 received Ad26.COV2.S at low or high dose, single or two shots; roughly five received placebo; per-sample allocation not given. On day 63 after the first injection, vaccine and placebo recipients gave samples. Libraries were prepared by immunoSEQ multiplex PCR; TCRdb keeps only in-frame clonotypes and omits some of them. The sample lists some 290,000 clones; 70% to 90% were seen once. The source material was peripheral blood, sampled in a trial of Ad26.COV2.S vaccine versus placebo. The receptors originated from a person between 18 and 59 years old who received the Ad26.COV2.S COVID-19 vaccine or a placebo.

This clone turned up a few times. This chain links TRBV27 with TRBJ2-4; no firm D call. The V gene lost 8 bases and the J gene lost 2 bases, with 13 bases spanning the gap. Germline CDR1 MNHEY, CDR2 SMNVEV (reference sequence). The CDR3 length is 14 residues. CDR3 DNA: TGTGCCAGCGGTACGGGTCAGACCAAAAACATTCAGTACTTC. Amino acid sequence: CASGTGQTKNIQYF.

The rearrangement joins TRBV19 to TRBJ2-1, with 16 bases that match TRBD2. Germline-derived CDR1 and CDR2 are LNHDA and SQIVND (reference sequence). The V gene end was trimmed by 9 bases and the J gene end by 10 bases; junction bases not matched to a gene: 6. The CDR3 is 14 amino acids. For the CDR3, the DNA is TGTGCCAGCGCCGGGACTAGCGGGGGGGAGGAGCAGTTCTTC. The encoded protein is CASAGTSGGEEQFF.

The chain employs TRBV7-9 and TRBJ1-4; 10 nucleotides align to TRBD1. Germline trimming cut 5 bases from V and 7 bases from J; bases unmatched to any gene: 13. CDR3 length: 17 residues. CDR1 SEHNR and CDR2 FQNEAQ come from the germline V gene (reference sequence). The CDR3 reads CASSVGQGVPKGEKLFF. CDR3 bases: TGTGCCAGCAGCGTAGGACAGGGGGTGCCAAAGGGTGAAAAACTGTTTTTT.

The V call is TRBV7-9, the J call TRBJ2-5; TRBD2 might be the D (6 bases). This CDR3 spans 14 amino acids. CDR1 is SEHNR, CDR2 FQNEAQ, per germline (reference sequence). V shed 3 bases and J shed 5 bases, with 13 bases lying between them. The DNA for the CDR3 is TGTGCCAGCAGCTTCGGGTTAGCGGTGGAGACCCAGTACTTC. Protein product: CASSFGLAVETQYF.

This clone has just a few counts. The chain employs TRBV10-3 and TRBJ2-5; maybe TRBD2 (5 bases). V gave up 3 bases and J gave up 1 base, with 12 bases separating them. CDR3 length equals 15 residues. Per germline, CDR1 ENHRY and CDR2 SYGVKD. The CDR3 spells CAISDPGKPQETQYF. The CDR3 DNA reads TGTGCCATCAGTGACCCGGGGAAGCCCCAAGAGACCCAGTACTTC.

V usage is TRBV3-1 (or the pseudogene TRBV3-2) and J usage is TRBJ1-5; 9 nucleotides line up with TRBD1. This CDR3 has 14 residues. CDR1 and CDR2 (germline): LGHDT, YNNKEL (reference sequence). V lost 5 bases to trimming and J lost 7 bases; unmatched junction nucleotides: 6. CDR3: CASSVGQGGQPQHF. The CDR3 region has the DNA TGTGCCAGCAGCGTGGGACAGGGAGGACAGCCCCAGCATTTT.

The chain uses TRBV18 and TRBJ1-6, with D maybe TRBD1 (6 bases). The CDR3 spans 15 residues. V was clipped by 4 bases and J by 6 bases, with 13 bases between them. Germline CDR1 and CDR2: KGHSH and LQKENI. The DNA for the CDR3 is TGTGCCAGCTCACAGACGGACAGCCTTAATTCACCCCTCCACTTT. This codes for CASSQTDSLNSPLHF.

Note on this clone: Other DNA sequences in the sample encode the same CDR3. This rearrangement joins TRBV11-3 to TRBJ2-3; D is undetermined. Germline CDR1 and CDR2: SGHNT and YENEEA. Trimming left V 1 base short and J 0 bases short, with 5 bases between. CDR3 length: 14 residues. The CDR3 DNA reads TGTGCCAGCAGCTTAGGTAGAAGCACAGATACGCAGTATTTT. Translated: CASSLGRSTDTQYF.

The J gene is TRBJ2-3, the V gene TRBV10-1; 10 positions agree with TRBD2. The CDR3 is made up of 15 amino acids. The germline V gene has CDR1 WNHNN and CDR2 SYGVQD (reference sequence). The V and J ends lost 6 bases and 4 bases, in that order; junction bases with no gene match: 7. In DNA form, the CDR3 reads TGCGCCAGCAGCGAAGCGGGGGGGGGCGCAGATACGCAGTATTTT. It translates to CASSEAGGGADTQYF.

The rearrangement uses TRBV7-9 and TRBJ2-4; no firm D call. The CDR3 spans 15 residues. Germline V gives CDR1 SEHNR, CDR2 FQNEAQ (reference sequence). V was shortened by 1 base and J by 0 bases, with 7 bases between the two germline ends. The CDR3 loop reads CASSLVGEAKNIQYF. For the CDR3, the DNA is TGTGCCAGCAGCTTAGTAGGCGAAGCCAAAAACATTCAGTACTTC.

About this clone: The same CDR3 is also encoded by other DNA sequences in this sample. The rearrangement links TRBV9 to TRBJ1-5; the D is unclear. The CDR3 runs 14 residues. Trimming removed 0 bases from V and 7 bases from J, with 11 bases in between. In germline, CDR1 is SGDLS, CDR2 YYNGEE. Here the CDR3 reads CASSVGIGNQPQHF. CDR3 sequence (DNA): TGTGCCAGCAGCGTAGGAATAGGGAACCAGCCCCAGCATTTT. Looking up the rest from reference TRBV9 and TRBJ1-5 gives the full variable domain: DSGVTQTPKHLITATGQRVTLRCSPRSGDLSVYWYQQSLDQGLQFLIQYYNGEERAKGNILERFSAQQFPDLHSELNLSSLELGDSALYFCASSVGIGNQPQHFGDGTRLSIL.

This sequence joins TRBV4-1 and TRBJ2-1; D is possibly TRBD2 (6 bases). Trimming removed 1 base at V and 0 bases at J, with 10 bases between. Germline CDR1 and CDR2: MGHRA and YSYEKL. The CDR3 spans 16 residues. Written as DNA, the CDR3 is TGCGCCAGCAGCCAAGCCGGGACTCGCTCCTACAATGAGCAGTTCTTC. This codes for CASSQAGTRSYNEQFF.

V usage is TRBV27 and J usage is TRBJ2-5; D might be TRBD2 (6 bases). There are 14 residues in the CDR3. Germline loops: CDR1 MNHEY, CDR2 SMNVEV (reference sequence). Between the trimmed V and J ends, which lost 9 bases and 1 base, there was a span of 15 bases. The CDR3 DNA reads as TGTGCCAGTTCAAGGGCGGGGCTCCAAGAGACCCAGTACTTC. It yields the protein CASSRAGLQETQYF.

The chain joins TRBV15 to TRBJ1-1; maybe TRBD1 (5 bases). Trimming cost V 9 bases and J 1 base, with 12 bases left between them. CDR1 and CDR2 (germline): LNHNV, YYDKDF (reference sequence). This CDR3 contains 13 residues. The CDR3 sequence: CATHSRGNTEAFF. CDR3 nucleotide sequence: TGTGCCACTCACAGTAGGGGGAACACTGAAGCTTTCTTT.

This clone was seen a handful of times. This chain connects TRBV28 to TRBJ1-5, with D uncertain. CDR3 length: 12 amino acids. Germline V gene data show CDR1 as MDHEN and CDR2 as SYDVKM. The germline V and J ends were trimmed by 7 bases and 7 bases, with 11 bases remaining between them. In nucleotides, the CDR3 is TGTGCCAGCATTTGGAGTAAGCAGCCCCAGCATTTT. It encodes CASIWSKQPQHF.

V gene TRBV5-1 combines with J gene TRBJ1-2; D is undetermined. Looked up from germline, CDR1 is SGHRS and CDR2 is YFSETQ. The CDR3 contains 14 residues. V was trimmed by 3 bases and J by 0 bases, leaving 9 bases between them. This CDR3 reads CASSSTLTNYGYTF. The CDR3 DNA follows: TGCGCCAGCAGCTCAACGCTAACTAACTATGGCTACACCTTC.

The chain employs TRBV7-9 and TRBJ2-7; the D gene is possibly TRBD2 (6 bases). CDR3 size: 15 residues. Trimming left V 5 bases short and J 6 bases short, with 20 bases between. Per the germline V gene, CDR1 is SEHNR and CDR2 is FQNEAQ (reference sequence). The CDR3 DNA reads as TGTGCCAGCAGCCTACGACGCGGGGTTTCCGCCGAGCAGTACTTC. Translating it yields CASSLRRGVSAEQYF.

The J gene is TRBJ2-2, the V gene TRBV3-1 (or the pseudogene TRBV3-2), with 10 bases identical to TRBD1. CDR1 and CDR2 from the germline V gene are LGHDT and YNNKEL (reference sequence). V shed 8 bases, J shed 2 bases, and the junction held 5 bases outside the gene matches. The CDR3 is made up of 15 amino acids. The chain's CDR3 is CASRDRGLNTGELFF. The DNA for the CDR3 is TGTGCCAGCCGAGACAGGGGGCTTAACACCGGGGAGCTGTTTTTT.

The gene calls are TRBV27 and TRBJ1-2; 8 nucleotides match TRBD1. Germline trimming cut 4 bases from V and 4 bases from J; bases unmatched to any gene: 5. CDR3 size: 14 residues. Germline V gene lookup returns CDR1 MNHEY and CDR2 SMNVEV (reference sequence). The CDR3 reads CASSSRQGTYGYTF. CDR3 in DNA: TGTGCCAGCAGTTCACGACAGGGGACCTATGGCTACACCTTC.

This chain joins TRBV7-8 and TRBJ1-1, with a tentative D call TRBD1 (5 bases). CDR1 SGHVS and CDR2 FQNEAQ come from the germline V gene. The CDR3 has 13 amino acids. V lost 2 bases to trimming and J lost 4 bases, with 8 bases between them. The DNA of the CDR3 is TGTGCCAGCAGCTTACAGGGCGGCACTGAAGCTTTCTTT. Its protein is CASSLQGGTEAFF.

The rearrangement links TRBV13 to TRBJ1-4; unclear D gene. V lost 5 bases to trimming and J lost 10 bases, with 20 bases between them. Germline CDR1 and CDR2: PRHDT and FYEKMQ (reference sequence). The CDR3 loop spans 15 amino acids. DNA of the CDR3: TGTGCCAGCAGCCGACGGGCGATGGGTGTGAGAAAACTGTTTTTT. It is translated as CASSRRAMGVRKLFF. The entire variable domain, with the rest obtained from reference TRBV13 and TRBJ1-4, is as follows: AAGVIQSPRHLIKEKRETATLKCYPIPRHDTVYWYQQGPGQDPQFLISFYEKMQSDKGSIPDRFSAQQFSDYHSELNMSSLELGDSALYFCASSRRAMGVRKLFFGSGTQLSVL.

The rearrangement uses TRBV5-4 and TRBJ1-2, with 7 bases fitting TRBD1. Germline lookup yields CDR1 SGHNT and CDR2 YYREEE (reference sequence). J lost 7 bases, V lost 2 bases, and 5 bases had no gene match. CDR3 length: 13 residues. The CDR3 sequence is CASSFTGAGGYTF. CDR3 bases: TGTGCCAGCAGCTTTACAGGGGCGGGTGGCTACACCTTC. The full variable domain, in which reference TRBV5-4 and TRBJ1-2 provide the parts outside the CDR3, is ETGVTQSPTHLIKTRGQQVTLRCSSQSGHNTVSWYQQALGQGPQFIFQYYREEENGRGNFPPRFSGLQFPNYSSELNVNALELDDSALYLCASSFTGAGGYTFGSGTRLTVV.

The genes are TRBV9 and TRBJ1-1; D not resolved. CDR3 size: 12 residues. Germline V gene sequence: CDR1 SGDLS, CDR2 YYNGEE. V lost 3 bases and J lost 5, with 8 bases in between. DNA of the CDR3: TGTGCCAGCAGCGCCGTAGGGACTGAAGCTTTCTTT. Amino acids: CASSAVGTEAFF.

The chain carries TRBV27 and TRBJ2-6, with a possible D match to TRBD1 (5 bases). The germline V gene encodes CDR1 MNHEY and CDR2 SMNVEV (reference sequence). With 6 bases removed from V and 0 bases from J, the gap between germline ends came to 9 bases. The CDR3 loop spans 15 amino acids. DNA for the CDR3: TGTGCCAGCAGCCCAGACAGCTCTGGGGCCAACGTCCTGACTTTC. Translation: CASSPDSSGANVLTF.

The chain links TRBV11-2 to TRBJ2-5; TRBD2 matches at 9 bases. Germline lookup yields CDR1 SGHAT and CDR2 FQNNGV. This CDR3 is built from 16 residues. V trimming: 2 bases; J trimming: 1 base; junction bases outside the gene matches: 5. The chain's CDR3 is CASSLLAGTAQETQYF. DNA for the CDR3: TGTGCCAGCAGCTTACTAGCGGGGACCGCCCAAGAGACCCAGTACTTC.

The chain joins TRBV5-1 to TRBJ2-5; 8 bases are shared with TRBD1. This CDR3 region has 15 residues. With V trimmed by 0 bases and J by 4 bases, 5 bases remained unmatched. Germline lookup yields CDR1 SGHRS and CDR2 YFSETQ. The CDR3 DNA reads TGCGCCAGCAGCTTGGGTGGACAGGGTAGAGAGACCCAGTACTTC. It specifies CASSLGGQGRETQYF.

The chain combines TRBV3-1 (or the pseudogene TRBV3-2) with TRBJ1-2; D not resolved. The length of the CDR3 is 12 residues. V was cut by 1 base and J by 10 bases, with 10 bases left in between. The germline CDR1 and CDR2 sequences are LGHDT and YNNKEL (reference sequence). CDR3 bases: TGTGCCAGCAGCCAAGTCCCTGGTTACTACACCTTC. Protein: CASSQVPGYYTF.

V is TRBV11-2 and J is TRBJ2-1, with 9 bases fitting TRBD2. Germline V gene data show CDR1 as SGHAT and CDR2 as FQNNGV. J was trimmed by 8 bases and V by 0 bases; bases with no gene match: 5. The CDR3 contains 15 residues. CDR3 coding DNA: TGTGCCAGCAGCTTAGATGGGCGGGAGGGCGATGAGCAGTTCTTC. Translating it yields CASSLDGREGDEQFF.

The chain's CDR3 is CASSYSSRQGRNGYTF. CDR3 nucleotides: TGTGCCAGCAGTTACTCCTCGCGACAGGGTCGGAATGGCTACACCTTC. V is TRBV6-2 or TRBV6-3 and J is TRBJ1-2, with 7 bases aligning to TRBD1. The CDR3 is 16 residues long. Germline trimming cut 0 bases from V and 6 bases from J; bases unmatched to any gene: 10. The germline CDR1 and CDR2 sequences are MNHEY and SVGEGT.

The CDR3 reads CAISAPDTNTGELFF. In DNA, the CDR3 is TGTGCCATCAGCGCTCCAGACACGAACACCGGGGAGCTGTTTTTT. V gene TRBV10-3 combines with J gene TRBJ2-2, with D hard to call. The CDR3 is 15 amino acids. V was cut by 6 bases and J by 0 bases, with 11 bases left in between. In germline, CDR1 is ENHRY, CDR2 SYGVKD.

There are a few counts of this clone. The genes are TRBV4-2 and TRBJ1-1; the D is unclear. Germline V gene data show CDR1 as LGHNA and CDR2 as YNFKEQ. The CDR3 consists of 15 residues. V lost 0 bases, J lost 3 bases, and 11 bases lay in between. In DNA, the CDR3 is TGTGCCAGCAGCCAAGATTTGGCGGTGGACACTGAAGCTTTCTTT. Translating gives CASSQDLAVDTEAFF.

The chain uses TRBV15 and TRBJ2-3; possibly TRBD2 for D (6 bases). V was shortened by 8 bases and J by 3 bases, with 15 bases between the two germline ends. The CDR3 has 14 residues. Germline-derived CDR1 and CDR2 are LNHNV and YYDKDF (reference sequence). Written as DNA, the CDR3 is TGTGCCACCCAACCCCAGGGAGGTACAGATACGCAGTATTTT. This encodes CATQPQGGTDTQYF. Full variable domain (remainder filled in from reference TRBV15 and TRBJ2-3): DAMVIQNPRYQVTQFGKPVTLSCSQTLNHNVMYWYQQKSSQAPKLLFHYYDKDFNNEADTPDNFQSRRPNTSFCFLDIRSPGLGDTAMYLCATQPQGGTDTQYFGPGTRLTVL.